Here is one T cell receptor (beta chain) with its context. Its target antigen remains unknown. There are no base qualities to consult, and no much larger clone falls within one base. The record originates from a study of blood T cell repertoires in COVID-19 (dated by TCRdb to 2020 to 2021). Some background on the complete study: Collaborator samples came from the United States, Italy and Spain and covered acute and convalescent phases of COVID-19. The material from the prospective study consisted of cDNA or gDNA derived from T cells, B-cell-depleted T cells, or PBMCs. Deeply sampled blood TCRbeta repertoires from subjects exposed to, actively infected with, or recovered from COVID-19 were included in the dataset. The repertoires were made available in a free public database intended to serve as a resource for research on the immune response to SARS-CoV-2. Samples came from the ongoing ImmuneRACE study (first 160 participants) plus 1,254 subjects from 6 global collaborators. Nearly every sample came with metadata listing a de-identified subject ID, COVID-19 status, age in years and sex. HLA class I and class II types, where available, came from metadata supplied by the sample provider rather than from assay-based typing.

Inclusive of the bounding cysteine and phenylalanine, the CDR3 is 14 residues long. The entry retains the CDR3 DNA only, 42 bases that are in frame from base 1. V and J lose 4 bases and 5 bases, and a span of 15 bases separates them. CDR1 SGHRS and CDR2 YFSETQ are derived from the germline V gene. In the prospective study, participants were about 18 to 100 years old, resided in about two dozen geographic areas of the United States, and were enrolled through a virtual design. Cohort assignment in the prospective study relied on participant-reported clinical history from a screening survey and a study questionnaire. For ImmuneRACE Cohort 3, a participant was defined as recovered based on two consecutive negative NP/OP PCR tests, clearance by a healthcare professional, or resolution of symptoms. In the prospective study, mobile phlebotomists collected whole blood, serum and a nasopharyngeal or oropharyngeal swab from each participant. Over a roughly 2-month period, participants in the prospective study had the option of providing additional blood draws and questionnaires. Blood samples from the prospective study were shipped frozen or at room temperature prior to DNA extraction.

TCRbeta CDR3 regions were amplified from genomic DNA using the immunoSEQ Assay, a bias-controlled multiplex PCR. Per the source publication's procedure: The number of nucleated cells in each sample was estimated by amplification of reference gene primers within the assay. To quantify the absolute abundance of each unique TCRbeta CDR3 rearrangement, sequence reads were collapsed and filtered. For each sample, productive Simpson clonality was calculated by taking the square root of Simpson's diversity index across productive rearrangements. TCRdb took this table from immuneACCESS and kept in-frame rearrangements with V and J called. Such tables lack part of the clones; where checked against another copy, unresolved V genes explain under half of the gap, and the rest is unexplained. Clone size and the V and J calls come from that table; the DNA yielded D and trimming. The sample contains more than 110,000 clones, roughly 78% of them found a single time. The ten largest clones capture approximately 6% of the sample.

The investigation overall reported the following: Clinical and demographic metadata were provided uncurated, with the amount varying by source and participant.

The chain joins TRBV5-1 to TRBJ1-1; the D gene cannot be resolved reliably. The TCR sequence derives from a woman aged 45-65 years who had recovered from COVID-19. The sequenced sample was PBMCs or T cells enriched from blood (not recorded which). The CDR3 sequence is CASSPPGGRTEAFF. The DNA sequence is given as TGCGCCAGCAGCCCCCCTGGCGGGAGGACTGAAGCTTTCTTT. With all but the CDR3 taken from the reference TRBV5-1 and TRBJ1-1 genes, the full variable domain is: KAGVTQTPRYLIKTRGQQVTLSCSPISGHRSVSWYQQTPGQGLQFLFEYFSETQRNKGNFPGRFSGRQFSNSRSEMNVSTLELGDSALYLCASSPPGGRTEAFFGQGTRLTVV.